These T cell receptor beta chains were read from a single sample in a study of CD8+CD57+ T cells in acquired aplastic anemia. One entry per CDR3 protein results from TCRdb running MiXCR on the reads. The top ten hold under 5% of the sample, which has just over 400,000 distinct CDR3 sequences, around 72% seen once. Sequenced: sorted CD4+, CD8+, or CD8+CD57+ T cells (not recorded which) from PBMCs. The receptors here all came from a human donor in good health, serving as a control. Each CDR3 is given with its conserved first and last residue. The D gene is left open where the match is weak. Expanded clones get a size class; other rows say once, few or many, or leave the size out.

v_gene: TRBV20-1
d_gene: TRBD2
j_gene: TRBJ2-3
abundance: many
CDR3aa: CSARDGRGADDTQYF
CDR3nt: TGCAGTGCTAGAGATGGGCGGGGGGCAGACGATACGCAGTATTTT

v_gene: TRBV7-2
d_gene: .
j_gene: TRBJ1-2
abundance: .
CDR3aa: CASSPEQGGTQYTF
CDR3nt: TGTGCCAGCAGCCCCGAGCAGGGCGGGACCCAGTACACCTTC

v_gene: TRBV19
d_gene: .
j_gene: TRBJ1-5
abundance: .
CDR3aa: CASSQESNQPQHF
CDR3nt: TGTGCCAGTAGTCAGGAGAGCAATCAGCCCCAGCATTTT

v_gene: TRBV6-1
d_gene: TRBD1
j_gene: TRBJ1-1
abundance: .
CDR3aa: CASSEVDSGTGSAEAFF
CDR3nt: TGTGCCAGCAGTGAAGTGGACTCCGGGACAGGGTCGGCTGAAGCTTTCTTT

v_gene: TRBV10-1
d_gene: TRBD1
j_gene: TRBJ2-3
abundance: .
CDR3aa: CASSESPGQGSDTQYF
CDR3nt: TGCGCCAGCAGTGAGTCGCCGGGACAGGGCTCAGATACGCAGTATTTT

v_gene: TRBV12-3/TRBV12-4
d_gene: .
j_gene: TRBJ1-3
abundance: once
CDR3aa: CASSLGQFPGNTIYF
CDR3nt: TGTGCCAGCAGTTTAGGACAGTTCCCTGGAAACACCATATATTTT

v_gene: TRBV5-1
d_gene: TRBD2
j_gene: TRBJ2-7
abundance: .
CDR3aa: CASSPAGEGEEQYF
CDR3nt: TGCGCCAGCAGCCCAGCCGGGGAGGGAGAGGAGCAGTACTTC

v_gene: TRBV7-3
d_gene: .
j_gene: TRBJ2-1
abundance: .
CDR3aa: CASSLAGDTEEQFF
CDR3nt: TGTGCCAGCAGCTTAGCAGGGGACACCGAGGAGCAGTTCTTC

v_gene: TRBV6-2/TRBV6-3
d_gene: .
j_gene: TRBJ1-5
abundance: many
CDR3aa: CASIEDGREGQPQHF
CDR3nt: TGTGCCAGCATAGAGGATGGTAGGGAGGGTCAGCCCCAGCATTTT

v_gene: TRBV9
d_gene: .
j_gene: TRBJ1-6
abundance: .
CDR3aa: CASSFREINIQPLHF
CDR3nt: TGTGCCAGCAGCTTTCGAGAGATTAACATTCAGCCCCTCCACTTT

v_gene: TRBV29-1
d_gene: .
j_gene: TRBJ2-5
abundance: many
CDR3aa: CSVEDLPGITETQYF
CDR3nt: TGCAGCGTTGAAGACCTCCCGGGAATTACGGAGACCCAGTACTTC

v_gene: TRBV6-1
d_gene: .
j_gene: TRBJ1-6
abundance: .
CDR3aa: CASSESFF
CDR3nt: TGTGCCAGCAGTGAAAGTTTTTTT

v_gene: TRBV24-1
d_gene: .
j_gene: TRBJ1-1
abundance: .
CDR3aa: CATSDYMTGSREAFF
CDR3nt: TGTGCCACCAGTGATTATATGACGGGCAGTCGGGAAGCTTTCTTT

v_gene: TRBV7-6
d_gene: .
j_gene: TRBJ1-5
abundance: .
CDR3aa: CASSSQCGAATNEF
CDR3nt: TGTGCCAGCAGCTCCCAGTGCGGGGCCGCAACTAACGAATTT

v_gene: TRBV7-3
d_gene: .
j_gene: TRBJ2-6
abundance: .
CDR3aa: CASSPGHSGANVLTF
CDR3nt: TGTGCCAGCAGCCCGGGACACTCTGGGGCCAACGTCCTGACTTTC

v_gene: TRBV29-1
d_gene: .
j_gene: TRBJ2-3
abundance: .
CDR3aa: CSVEAGSPDTQYF
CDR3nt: TGCAGCGTTGAGGCAGGGAGCCCAGATACGCAGTATTTT

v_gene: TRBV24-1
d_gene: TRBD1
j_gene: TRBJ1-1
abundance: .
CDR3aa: CATSDPPGTAIEAFF
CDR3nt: TGTGCCACCAGTGACCCACCCGGGACAGCCATTGAAGCTTTCTTT

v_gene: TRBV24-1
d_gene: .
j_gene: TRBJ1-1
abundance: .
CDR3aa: CATSGAGTEAFF
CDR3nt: TGTGCCACCAGTGGAGCGGGGACCGAAGCTTTCTTT

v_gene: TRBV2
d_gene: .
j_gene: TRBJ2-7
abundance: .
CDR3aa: CASTRLTGREPYEQYF
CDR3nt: TGTGCCAGCACCCGACTGACAGGGCGGGAGCCCTACGAGCAGTACTTC

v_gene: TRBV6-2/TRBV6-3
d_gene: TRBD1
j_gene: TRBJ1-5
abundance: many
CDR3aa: CASSGPGGGNQPQHF
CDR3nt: TGTGCCAGCAGTGGTCCAGGGGGGGGCAATCAGCCCCAGCATTTT

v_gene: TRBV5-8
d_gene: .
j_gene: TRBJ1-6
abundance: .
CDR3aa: CASSWDGAYNSPLHF
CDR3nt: TGTGCCAGCAGCTGGGACGGAGCCTATAATTCACCCCTCCACTTT

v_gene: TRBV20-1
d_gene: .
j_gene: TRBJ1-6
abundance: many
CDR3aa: CSASLGAASYNSPLHF
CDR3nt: TGCAGTGCTAGTCTCGGGGCTGCCTCCTATAATTCACCCCTCCACTTT

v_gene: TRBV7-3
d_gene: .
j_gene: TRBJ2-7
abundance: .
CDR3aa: CASSQCQGYESSF
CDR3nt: TGTGCCAGCAGCCAATGTCAGGGATACGAGTCGTCCTTC

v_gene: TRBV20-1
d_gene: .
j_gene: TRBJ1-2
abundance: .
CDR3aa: CSARAHGREYTF
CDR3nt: TGCAGTGCTAGAGCCCACGGGAGGGAGTACACCTTC

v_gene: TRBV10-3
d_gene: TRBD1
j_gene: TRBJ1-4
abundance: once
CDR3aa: CAISEYDRANEKLFF
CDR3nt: TGTGCCATCAGCGAGTATGACAGGGCTAATGAAAAACTGTTTTTT

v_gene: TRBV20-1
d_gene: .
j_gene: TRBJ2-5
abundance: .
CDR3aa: CSARSDRDNETQYF
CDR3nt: TGCAGTGCTAGGTCTGACCGGGACAACGAGACCCAGTACTTC

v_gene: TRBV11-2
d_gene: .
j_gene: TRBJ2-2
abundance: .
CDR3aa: CASSRTGTVTGELFF
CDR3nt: TGTGCCAGCAGCCGAACGGGTACAGTCACCGGGGAGCTGTTTTTT

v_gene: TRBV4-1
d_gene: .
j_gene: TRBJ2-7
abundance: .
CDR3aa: CASSPSSPSDSYEQYF
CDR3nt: TGCGCCAGCAGCCCCTCGTCACCTAGCGACTCCTACGAGCAGTACTTC

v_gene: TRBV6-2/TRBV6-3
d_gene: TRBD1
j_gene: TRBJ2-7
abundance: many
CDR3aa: CASRRQGGEQYF
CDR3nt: TGTGCCAGCAGGAGACAGGGGGGCGAGCAGTACTTC

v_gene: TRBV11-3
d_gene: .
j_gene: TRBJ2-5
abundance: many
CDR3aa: CASGTGETQYF
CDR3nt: TGTGCCAGCGGAACAGGGGAGACCCAGTACTTC

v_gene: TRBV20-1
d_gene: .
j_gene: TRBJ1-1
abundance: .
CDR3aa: CSARSPRSDAEAFF
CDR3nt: TGCAGTGCTAGGTCACCGCGCAGTGATGCCGAAGCTTTCTTT

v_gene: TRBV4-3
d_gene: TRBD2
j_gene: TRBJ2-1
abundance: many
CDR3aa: CASSQLTSGGSRNEQFF
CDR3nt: TGCGCCAGCAGCCAACTTACTAGCGGGGGCTCGCGAAATGAGCAGTTCTTC

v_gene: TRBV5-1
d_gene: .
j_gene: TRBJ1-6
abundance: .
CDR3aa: CASSLGGDTNNSPLHF
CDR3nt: TGCGCCAGCAGCTTAGGGGGAGATACCAATAATTCACCCCTCCACTTT

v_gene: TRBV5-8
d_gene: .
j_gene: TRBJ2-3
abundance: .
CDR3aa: CASKMRDRTDTQYF
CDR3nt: TGTGCCAGCAAAATGAGGGATCGCACAGATACGCAGTATTTT

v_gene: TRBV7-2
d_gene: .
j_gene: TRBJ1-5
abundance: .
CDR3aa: CASSLKEGARLLLQHF
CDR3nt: TGTGCCAGCAGCTTAAAGGAAGGCGCCAGGCTGCTTCTCCAGCATTTT

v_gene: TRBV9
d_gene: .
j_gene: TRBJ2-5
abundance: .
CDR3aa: CASSPLGQGNTSEETQYF
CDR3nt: TGTGCCAGCAGCCCCTTAGGCCAGGGGAACACTTCAGAAGAGACCCAGTACTTC